Shown below are 25 T cell receptor beta chains from a single sample sequenced in a study of blood T cell repertoires in COVID-19. Generated by immunoSEQ multiplex PCR, the TCRdb table keeps only in-frame clones and is missing some. The sample has almost 100,000 clones; about 89% are singletons. Sequenced material: peripheral blood. These receptors all stem from a middle-aged man with acute or convalescent COVID-19.

The chain has TRBV11-3 and TRBJ2-7, with 7 bases lining up with TRBD2. Germline V gene data show CDR1 as SGHNT and CDR2 as YENEEA. The CDR3 is 16 amino acids. V dropped 1 base and J dropped 3; count of bases not matched to a gene: 9. CDR3 in amino acids: CASSLGGGSLVYEQYF. The DNA of the CDR3 is TGTGCCAGCAGCTTAGGGGGCGGGAGTTTAGTCTACGAGCAGTACTTC. Complete variable domain (other parts from reference TRBV11-3 and TRBJ2-7): EAGVVQSPRYKIIEKKQPVAFWCNPISGHNTLYWYLQNLGQGPELLIRYENEEAVDDSQLPKDRFSAERLKGVDSTLKIQPAELGDSAVYLCASSLGGGSLVYEQYFGPGTRLTVT.

This chain uses TRBV12-5 with TRBJ2-1; TRBD2 aligns across 7 bases. The germline gives CDR1 LGHNT, CDR2 FRNRAP. The CDR3 extends over 18 amino acids. Trimming removed 0 bases from V and 3 bases from J; junction bases left unmatched: 11. The CDR3 protein is CASGLVSLASGYYNEQFF. The CDR3 region has the DNA TGTGCTAGTGGTTTGGTCTCCCTAGCTAGCGGTTACTACAATGAGCAGTTCTTC. The whole variable domain, remainder taken from reference TRBV12-5 and TRBJ2-1, is DARVTQTPRHKVTEMGQEVTMRCQPILGHNTVFWYRQTMMQGLELLAYFRNRAPLDDSGMPKDRFSAEMPDATLATLKIQPSEPRDSAVYFCASGLVSLASGYYNEQFFGPGTRLTVL.

This clone was observed a single time. The V and J genes are TRBV25-1 and TRBJ1-1, with D unresolved. This CDR3 contains 13 residues. V was shortened by 8 bases and J by 1 base, with 11 bases between the two germline ends. CDR1 MGHDK and CDR2 SYGVNS come from the germline V gene. The DNA of the CDR3 is TGTGCCAGCGGTAAAGGAGGGAACACTGAAGCTTTCTTT. The encoded protein is CASGKGGNTEAFF.

This clone appeared a single time. This same CDR3 is encoded by further DNA sequences in the sample. The genes are TRBV10-3 and TRBJ2-7; TRBD2 matches at 7 bases. Germline V gene data show CDR1 as ENHRY and CDR2 as SYGVKD. J lost 0 bases, V lost 2 bases, and 1 base had no gene match. The CDR3 has 14 residues. Written as DNA, the CDR3 is TGTGCCATCAGTGAGGGCGGGAGCTCCTACGAGCAGTACTTC. Translated, it gives CAISEGGSSYEQYF.

The CDR3 DNA reads as TGCGCCAGCAGCCAAGATCGGGGGGTCTACAATGAGCAGTTCTTC. It translates to CASSQDRGVYNEQFF. This sequence joins TRBV4-1 and TRBJ2-1; 7 bases match TRBD2. Looked up from germline, CDR1 is MGHRA and CDR2 is YSYEKL. The CDR3 is 15 amino acids. V was pared by 0 bases and J by 3 bases, with 2 bases of the junction left unmatched.

The chain is built from TRBV19 and TRBJ2-1, with unresolved D. Germline loops: CDR1 LNHDA, CDR2 SQIVND (reference sequence). The CDR3 has 14 amino acids. V was clipped by 2 bases and J by 7 bases, with 12 bases between them. Written as DNA, the CDR3 is TGTGCCAGTAGTATACGGGTCCTTCAAAATGAGCAGTTCTTC. It encodes CASSIRVLQNEQFF.

This sequence joins TRBV6-2 or TRBV6-3 and TRBJ1-2; D is unresolved. Trimming removed 2 bases from V and 8 bases from J, with 12 bases in between. The CDR3 covers 13 residues. The V gene's germline CDR1 is MNHEY and CDR2 SVGEGT. CDR3 nucleotides: TGTGCCAGCAGTTACGGGCGGGCCCTAGGCTACACCTTC. As protein: CASSYGRALGYTF.

This rearrangement joins TRBV12-5 to TRBJ2-5; no firm D call. In germline, CDR1 is LGHNT, CDR2 FRNRAP. The CDR3 is 15 amino acids. The V end lost 4 bases, the J end lost 2 bases, and 14 bases lay between the germline ends. The CDR3 region is CASGSSRENQETQYF. CDR3 bases: TGTGCTAGTGGTTCATCGAGAGAAAATCAAGAGACCCAGTACTTC.

The chain has TRBV4-1 and TRBJ1-6; 7 bases are shared with TRBD1. Unmatched junction bases numbered 12, after V lost 0 bases and J lost 7 bases. Germline CDR1 MGHRA, CDR2 YSYEKL. This CDR3 is 18 amino acids long. The CDR3 loop reads CASSQDPPQGVTNSPLHF. Here the CDR3 DNA reads TGCGCCAGCAGCCAAGATCCTCCTCAGGGGGTGACGAATTCACCCCTCCACTTT.

V is TRBV30 and J is TRBJ1-1, with 8 bases identical to TRBD1. The trim removed 3 bases at V and 8 bases at J, leaving 8 bases unmatched. The germline V gene encodes CDR1 GTSNPN and CDR2 SVGIG (reference sequence). CDR3 length: 13 amino acids. CDR3 DNA: TGTGCCTGGAGCAGGCAGGGGGCCAGCGAAGCTTTCTTT. Translated, it gives CAWSRQGASEAFF. Together with reference TRBV30 and TRBJ1-1, the CDR3 gives the full variable domain: SQTIHQWPATLVQPVGSPLSLECTVEGTSNPNLYWYRQAAGRGLQLLFYSVGIGQISSEVPQNLSASRPQDRQFILSSKKLLLSDSGFYLCAWSRQGASEAFFGQGTRLTVV.

This clone was counted a few times. V gene TRBV18 combines with J gene TRBJ1-6; perhaps TRBD1 as D (6 bases). The germline V and J ends were trimmed by 8 bases and 7 bases, with 15 bases remaining between them. The germline CDR1 and CDR2 sequences are KGHSH and LQKENI. CDR3 length: 14 residues. As DNA, the CDR3 is TGTGCCAGCCGAAACGATGGACAGAATTCACCCCTCCACTTT. As protein: CASRNDGQNSPLHF.

CDR3 sequence: CASRQRQGDYGYTF. CDR3 coding DNA: TGTGCAAGTCGCCAACGACAGGGGGACTATGGCTACACCTTC. The chain carries TRBV12-2 and TRBJ1-2; the tabulated D call, TRBD1, remains unverified against the DNA. TRBV12-2 is a pseudogene locus. The CDR3 covers 14 residues.

The chain uses TRBV4-1 and TRBJ1-5; a weak D match, TRBD1 (6 bases). V was trimmed by 1 base and J by 5 bases, leaving 18 bases between them. The germline V gene encodes CDR1 MGHRA and CDR2 YSYEKL. The CDR3 has 17 amino acids. CDR3 coding DNA: TGCGCCAGCAGCCAAGTGGGGGCAGGGTTGGACTATCAGCCCCAGCATTTT. Protein: CASSQVGAGLDYQPQHF.

The chain recombines TRBV3-1 (or the pseudogene TRBV3-2) with TRBJ1-2; the D is unclear. This CDR3 is built from 12 residues. The V end was cut by 2 bases, the J end by 7 bases, with 8 bases between. Per the germline V gene, CDR1 is LGHDT and CDR2 is YNNKEL (reference sequence). CDR3 sequence: CASSQRESGYTF. CDR3 sequence (DNA): TGTGCCAGCAGCCAACGTGAGAGTGGCTACACCTTC.

The chain is built from TRBV5-1 and TRBJ1-5; 7 bases are shared with TRBD1. CDR1 is SGHRS, CDR2 YFSETQ, per germline. This CDR3 is 15 amino acids long. The V gene end was trimmed by 2 bases and the J gene end by 6 bases; junction bases not matched to a gene: 8. The CDR3 coding sequence is TGCGCCAGCAGCTTACGAGGGGGCGCAGGTCAGCCCCAGCATTTT. It translates to CASSLRGGAGQPQHF.

V and J are TRBV11-3 and TRBJ2-7; TRBD1 matches at 7 bases. V shed 5 bases, J shed 3 bases, and the junction held 4 bases outside the gene matches. This CDR3 has 13 amino acids. The germline CDR1 and CDR2 sequences are SGHNT and YENEEA. The CDR3 sequence: CASSHRQGYEQYF. CDR3 sequence (DNA): TGTGCCAGCAGCCACAGACAGGGCTACGAGCAGTACTTC.

This rearrangement joins TRBV5-6 to TRBJ2-3; 9 nucleotides line up with TRBD1. Germline CDR1 reads SGHDT; CDR2 reads YYEEEE. This CDR3 region has 14 residues. Trimming cost V 4 bases and J 6 bases; bases outside gene matches: 6. This CDR3 reads CASSPGQGMDTQYF. The CDR3 DNA sequence: TGTGCCAGCAGCCCAGGACAGGGGATGGATACGCAGTATTTT. The full variable domain, rest sourced from reference TRBV5-6 and TRBJ2-3, is DAGVTQSPTHLIKTRGQQVTLRCSPKSGHDTVSWYQQALGQGPQFIFQYYEEEERQRGNFPDRFSGHQFPNYSSELNVNALLLGDSALYLCASSPGQGMDTQYFGPGTRLTVL.

The chain carries TRBV27 and TRBJ1-6; D is unclear. Trimming pared 4 bases from V and 4 bases from J, leaving 5 bases between. The CDR3 has 13 amino acids. Germline-derived CDR1 and CDR2 are MNHEY and SMNVEV (reference sequence). The CDR3 here is CASSSLYNSPLHF. DNA for the CDR3: TGTGCCAGCAGTTCCCTGTATAATTCACCCCTCCACTTT.

CDR3 DNA: TGTGCCAGCAAGGATGGGACTAACTACGAGCAGTACTTC. Amino acid sequence: CASKDGTNYEQYF. V gene TRBV2 combines with J gene TRBJ2-7; the match to TRBD2 covers 7 bases. The CDR3 is 13 amino acids. The V segment lost 7 bases and the J segment 3 bases; nucleotides outside the gene matches: 6. Germline CDR1 reads SNHLY; CDR2 reads FYNNEI. Looking up the rest from reference TRBV2 and TRBJ2-7 gives the full variable domain: EPEVTQTPSHQVTQMGQEVILRCVPISNHLYFYWYRQILGQKVEFLVSFYNNEISEKSEIFDDQFSVERPDGSNFTLKIRSTKLEDSAMYFCASKDGTNYEQYFGPGTRLTVT.

This clone was seen a handful of times. The CDR3 DNA follows: TGTGCCAGCAGCAGGCAGGGGCCCTCCTACGAGCAGTACTTC. It is translated as CASSRQGPSYEQYF. This chain uses TRBV5-8 with TRBJ2-7; D is possibly TRBD1 (6 bases). Trimming pared 4 bases from V and 0 bases from J, leaving 11 bases between. Germline V gene sequence: CDR1 SGHTS, CDR2 YDEGEE. This CDR3 region has 14 residues.

The chain employs TRBV29-1 and TRBJ1-1, with D hard to call. The CDR3 totals 12 residues. Trimming took off 7 bases at V and 5 bases at J, with 14 bases between the two ends. Per germline, CDR1 SQVTM and CDR2 ANQGSEA. CDR3 sequence reads: CSARAGRTEAFF. CDR3 DNA sequence: TGCAGCGCCCGGGCGGGGAGGACTGAAGCTTTCTTT.

V and J are TRBV24-1 and TRBJ2-1, with TRBD2 matching 8 bases. Per the germline V gene, CDR1 is KGHDR and CDR2 is SFDVKD. V shed 9 bases, J shed 8 bases, and the junction held 14 bases outside the gene matches. The CDR3 totals 15 residues. DNA of the CDR3: TGTGCCACCTCTAGGACTAGCTCAAAGAACGATGAGCAGTTCTTC. This gives the protein CATSRTSSKNDEQFF.

The chain employs TRBV15 and TRBJ1-5; 8 nucleotides line up with TRBD1. CDR1 and CDR2 (germline): LNHNV, YYDKDF (reference sequence). Losses at the gene ends were 7 bases for V and 1 base for J; bases not matched to a gene: 6. This CDR3 spans 15 amino acids. Here the CDR3 DNA reads TGTGCCACCACCGTGACAGGGGCCAGCAATCAGCCCCAGCATTTT. Protein product: CATTVTGASNQPQHF.

CDR3 in amino acids: CASSLIQYTEAFF. CDR3 nucleotide sequence: TGCGCCAGCAGCTTGATACAGTACACTGAAGCTTTCTTT. This chain connects TRBV5-1 to TRBJ1-1; D unresolved. The germline V gene encodes CDR1 SGHRS and CDR2 YFSETQ. The CDR3 extends over 13 amino acids. V lost 1 base to trimming and J lost 3 bases, with 7 bases between them. The full variable domain, its missing parts supplied by reference TRBV5-1 and TRBJ1-1, is KAGVTQTPRYLIKTRGQQVTLSCSPISGHRSVSWYQQTPGQGLQFLFEYFSETQRNKGNFPGRFSGRQFSNSRSEMNVSTLELGDSALYLCASSLIQYTEAFFGQGTRLTVV.

The chain links TRBV24-1 to TRBJ2-1; 13 bases line up with TRBD2. There are 16 residues in the CDR3. In germline, CDR1 is KGHDR, CDR2 SFDVKD. J gave up 7 bases and V 3 bases, and 5 bases lay outside the gene matches. The CDR3 DNA sequence: TGTGCCACCAGTGATCCGGGACTAGCGGGAAGGAATGAGCAGTTCTTC. It specifies CATSDPGLAGRNEQFF.